Described below is a single T cell receptor beta chain sequence and its context. Its cognate antigen is unknown. Treatment meaning: about 20 received Ad26.COV2.S at low or high dose, single or two shots; 5 received placebo; per-sample allocation not given. The samples date from day 63 after the first vaccine or placebo injection. The CDR3 is 13 residues long. J was trimmed by 3 bases and V by 5 bases; bases with no gene match: 6. Germline V CDR1 and CDR2: GTSNPN, SVGIG (reference sequence). This entry is derived from a study of Ad26.COV2.S vaccination and SARS-CoV-2 variants. Whole-study context: Administration of Ad26.COV2.S was intramuscular, either once or twice 56 days apart.

Study findings and constraints: Recipients of vaccine and of placebo showed similar breadth of their non-spike TCR repertoires.

This table comes from immunoSEQ multiplex PCR, and its TCRdb copy is limited to in-frame clones, with some not included. The repertoire holds a few hundred thousand clones, with roughly 87% as singletons. The TCR comes from a person aged 18-60 years who received the Ad26.COV2.S COVID-19 vaccine or a placebo. This sample comprised peripheral blood, obtained in a trial of Ad26.COV2.S vaccine versus placebo. The V call is TRBV30, the J call TRBJ2-7; 8 bases map to TRBD1. Here the CDR3 DNA reads TGTGCCTGGGATATGACAGGGGACTACGAGCAGTACTTC. Protein: CAWDMTGDYEQYF. Using reference TRBV30 and TRBJ2-7 for the parts outside the CDR3, the full variable domain is SQTIHQWPATLVQPVGSPLSLECTVEGTSNPNLYWYRQAAGRGLQLLFYSVGIGQISSEVPQNLSASRPQDRQFILSSKKLLLSDSGFYLCAWDMTGDYEQYFGPGTRLTVT.